This T cell receptor (beta chain) was sequenced in a study of ipilimumab plus nivolumab after autologous stem cell transplantation. As for the study in general: Median doses per patient: about five ipilimumab, about 8 nivolumab.

Profiling relied on immunoSEQ multiplex PCR, and the TCRdb table lists in-frame clones only, not all of them. The sample includes around 84,000 clones, 75% to 85% of them seen just once. CDR3 length: 15 residues. The V segment lost 2 bases and the J segment 2 bases; nucleotides outside the gene matches: 2. CDR1 and CDR2 from the germline V gene are MNHEY and SMNVEV (reference sequence). Points on this clone: Its specificity is unknown.

Study-wide results and caveats: Authors suggest TCR repertoire, Treg phenotype and gut microbiota support further study.

The sequence came from a male donor with diffuse large B-cell lymphoma. Sequences were derived from PBMCs, sampled in a trial of ipilimumab plus nivolumab as post-transplant consolidation. V is TRBV27 and J is TRBJ2-7, with 11 bases that match TRBD1. The CDR3, as DNA: TGTGCCAGCAGTTTAGGGACAGGGGGGACCTACGAGCAGTACTTC. This sequence encodes CASSLGTGGTYEQYF.